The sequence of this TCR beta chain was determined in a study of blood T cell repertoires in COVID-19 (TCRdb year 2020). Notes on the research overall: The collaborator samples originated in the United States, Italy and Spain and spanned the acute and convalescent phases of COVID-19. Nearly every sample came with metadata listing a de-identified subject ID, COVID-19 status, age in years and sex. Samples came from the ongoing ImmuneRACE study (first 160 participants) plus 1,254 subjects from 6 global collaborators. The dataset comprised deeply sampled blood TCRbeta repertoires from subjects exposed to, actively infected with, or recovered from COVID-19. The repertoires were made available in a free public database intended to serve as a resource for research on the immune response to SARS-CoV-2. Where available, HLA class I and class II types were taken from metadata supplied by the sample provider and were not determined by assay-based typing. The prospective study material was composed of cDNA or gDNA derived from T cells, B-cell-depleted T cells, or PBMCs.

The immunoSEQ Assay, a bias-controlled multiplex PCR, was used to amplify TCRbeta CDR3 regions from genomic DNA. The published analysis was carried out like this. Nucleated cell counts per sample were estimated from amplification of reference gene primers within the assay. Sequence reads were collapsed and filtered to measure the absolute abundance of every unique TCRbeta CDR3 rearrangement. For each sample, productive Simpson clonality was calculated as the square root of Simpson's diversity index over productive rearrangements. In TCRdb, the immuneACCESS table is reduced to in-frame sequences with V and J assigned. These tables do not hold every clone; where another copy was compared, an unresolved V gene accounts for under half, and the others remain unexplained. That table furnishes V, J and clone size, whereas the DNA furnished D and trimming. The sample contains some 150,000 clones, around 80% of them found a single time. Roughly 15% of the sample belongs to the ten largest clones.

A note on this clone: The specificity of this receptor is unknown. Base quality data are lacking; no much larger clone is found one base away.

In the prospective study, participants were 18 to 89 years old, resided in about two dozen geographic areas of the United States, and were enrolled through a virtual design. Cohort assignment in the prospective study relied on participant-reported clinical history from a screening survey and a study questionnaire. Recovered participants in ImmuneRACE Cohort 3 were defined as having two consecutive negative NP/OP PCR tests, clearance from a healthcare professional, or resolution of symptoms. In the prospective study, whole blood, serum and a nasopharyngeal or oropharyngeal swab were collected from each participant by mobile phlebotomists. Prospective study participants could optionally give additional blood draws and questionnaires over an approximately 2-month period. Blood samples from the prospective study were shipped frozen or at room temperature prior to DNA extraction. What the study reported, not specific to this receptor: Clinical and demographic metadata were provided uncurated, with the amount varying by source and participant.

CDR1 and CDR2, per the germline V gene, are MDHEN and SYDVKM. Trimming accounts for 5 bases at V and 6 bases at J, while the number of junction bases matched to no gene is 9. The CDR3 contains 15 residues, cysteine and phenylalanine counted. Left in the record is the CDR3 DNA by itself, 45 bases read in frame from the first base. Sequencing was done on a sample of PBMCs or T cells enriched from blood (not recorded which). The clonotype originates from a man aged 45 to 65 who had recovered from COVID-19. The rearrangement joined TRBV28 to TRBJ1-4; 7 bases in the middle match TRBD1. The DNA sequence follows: TGTGCCAGCAGTCCGCAGACAGGGTGGTATGAAAAACTGTTTTTT. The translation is CASSPQTGWYEKLFF. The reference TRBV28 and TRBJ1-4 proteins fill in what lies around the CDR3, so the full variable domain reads DVKVTQSSRYLVKRTGEKVFLECVQDMDHENMFWYRQDPGLGLRLIYFSYDVKMKEKGDIPEGYSVSREKKERFSLILESASTNQTSMYLCASSPQTGWYEKLFFGSGTQLSVL.